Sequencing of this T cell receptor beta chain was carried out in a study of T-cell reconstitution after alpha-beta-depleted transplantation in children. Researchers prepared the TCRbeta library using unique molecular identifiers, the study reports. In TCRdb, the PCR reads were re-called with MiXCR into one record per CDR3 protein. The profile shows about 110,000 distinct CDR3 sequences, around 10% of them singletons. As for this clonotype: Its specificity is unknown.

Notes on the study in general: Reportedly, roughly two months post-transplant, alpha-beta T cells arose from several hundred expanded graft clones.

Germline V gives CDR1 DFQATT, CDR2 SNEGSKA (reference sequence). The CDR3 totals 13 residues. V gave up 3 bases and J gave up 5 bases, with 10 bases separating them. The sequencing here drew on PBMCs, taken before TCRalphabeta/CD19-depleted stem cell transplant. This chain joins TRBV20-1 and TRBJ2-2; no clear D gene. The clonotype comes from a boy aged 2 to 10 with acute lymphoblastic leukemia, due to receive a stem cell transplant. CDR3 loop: CSARVVATGELFF. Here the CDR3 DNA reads TGCAGTGCTAGGGTTGTCGCTACCGGGGAGCTGTTTTTT.